This T cell receptor (beta chain) was identified in a study of response to subunit inactivated influenza vaccine. The V and J ends lost 10 bases and 4 bases, in that order; junction bases with no gene match: 11. The CDR3 extends over 15 amino acids. CDR1 and CDR2 from the germline V gene are SGHDN and FVKESK. Comment on this clonotype: The antigen remains unidentified.

Findings of the study overall: The authors suggested that few new T cells are recruited per seasonal influenza vaccination.

TCRdb re-analysed the RT-PCR reads in MiXCR, keeping a single row per CDR3 protein. Of roughly 570,000 distinct CDR3 sequences in the sample, 14% were seen once. The chain joins TRBV14 to TRBJ2-2, with 8 bases that match TRBD1. The TCR sequence derives from a man between 50 and 59 years old who received an inactivated influenza vaccine. Sequenced here: PBMCs from blood, sampled 11 to 12 days after vaccination. CDR3 sequence (DNA): TGTGCCACCTCTAAGGGGACAGGTGCCACCGGGGAGCTGTTTTTT. This codes for CATSKGTGATGELFF.